Detailed here is one T cell receptor (beta chain). The antigen remains unidentified. Researchers built TCR beta libraries using quantitative 5'-RACE with molecular barcodes. TCRdb reanalysed the 5' RACE reads using MiXCR and keeps one entry per CDR3 protein. The sample has some 840,000 distinct CDR3 sequences, over 9.5% seen once; the top ten hold less than 0.65%. These data originate in a study of CD8 T cells in ankylosing spondylitis. Overall study results and limits: Past research had described some motif variants in reactive arthritis synovial fluid and blood. Reportedly, matched ankylosing spondylitis synovial fluid was significantly enriched for disease-linked clones. Blood of patients with ankylosing spondylitis appeared to be characterized by a TCR beta motif of eight highly homologous variants. Clones linked with disease were CD8+ and fairly uncommon in the peripheral blood.

The V and J ends lost 2 bases and 3 bases, in that order; junction bases with no gene match: 4. The V gene's germline CDR1 is ENHRY and CDR2 SYGVKD. CDR3 length equals 14 residues. The sample comprised blood, either unsorted or a sorted T cell fraction (not recorded which). The chain has TRBV10-3 and TRBJ2-7; 7 positions match TRBD2. The sequence came from a male donor with ankylosing spondylitis. The CDR3 sequence: CAISEPRDYYEQYF. CDR3 sequence (DNA): TGTGCCATCAGTGAGCCACGGGACTACTACGAGCAGTACTTC.